This entry features one T cell receptor (beta chain) sequence. Its antigen remains unidentified. Germline lookup yields CDR1 SEHNR and CDR2 FQNEAQ (reference sequence). With 7 bases clipped from V and 7 bases from J, the junction kept 7 bases outside the gene matches. This CDR3 comprises 13 residues. The data were produced by immunoSEQ multiplex PCR, yet TCRdb's version contains in-frame clones alone and is incomplete. The sample lists roughly 1,600,000 clones; approximately 98.5% were seen once. The data are from a study of shared clonotypes between healthy human individuals. Study-wide results and limits: Incomplete sequencing of sorted subsets was indicated by rarefaction despite large depth. Several donors showed sharing of about 5.5% of naive CD4 clonotypes.

The chain carries TRBV7-9 and TRBJ1-2; 9 bases agree with TRBD1. Source material: naive CD4+ T cells sorted from blood. The subset denotes: CD45RA+ positively selected. The clonotype comes from a man between 25 and 39 years old in good health. CDR3 region: CASTTTGGLGYTF. Written as DNA, the CDR3 is TGTGCCAGCACCACGACAGGGGGACTTGGCTACACCTTC.